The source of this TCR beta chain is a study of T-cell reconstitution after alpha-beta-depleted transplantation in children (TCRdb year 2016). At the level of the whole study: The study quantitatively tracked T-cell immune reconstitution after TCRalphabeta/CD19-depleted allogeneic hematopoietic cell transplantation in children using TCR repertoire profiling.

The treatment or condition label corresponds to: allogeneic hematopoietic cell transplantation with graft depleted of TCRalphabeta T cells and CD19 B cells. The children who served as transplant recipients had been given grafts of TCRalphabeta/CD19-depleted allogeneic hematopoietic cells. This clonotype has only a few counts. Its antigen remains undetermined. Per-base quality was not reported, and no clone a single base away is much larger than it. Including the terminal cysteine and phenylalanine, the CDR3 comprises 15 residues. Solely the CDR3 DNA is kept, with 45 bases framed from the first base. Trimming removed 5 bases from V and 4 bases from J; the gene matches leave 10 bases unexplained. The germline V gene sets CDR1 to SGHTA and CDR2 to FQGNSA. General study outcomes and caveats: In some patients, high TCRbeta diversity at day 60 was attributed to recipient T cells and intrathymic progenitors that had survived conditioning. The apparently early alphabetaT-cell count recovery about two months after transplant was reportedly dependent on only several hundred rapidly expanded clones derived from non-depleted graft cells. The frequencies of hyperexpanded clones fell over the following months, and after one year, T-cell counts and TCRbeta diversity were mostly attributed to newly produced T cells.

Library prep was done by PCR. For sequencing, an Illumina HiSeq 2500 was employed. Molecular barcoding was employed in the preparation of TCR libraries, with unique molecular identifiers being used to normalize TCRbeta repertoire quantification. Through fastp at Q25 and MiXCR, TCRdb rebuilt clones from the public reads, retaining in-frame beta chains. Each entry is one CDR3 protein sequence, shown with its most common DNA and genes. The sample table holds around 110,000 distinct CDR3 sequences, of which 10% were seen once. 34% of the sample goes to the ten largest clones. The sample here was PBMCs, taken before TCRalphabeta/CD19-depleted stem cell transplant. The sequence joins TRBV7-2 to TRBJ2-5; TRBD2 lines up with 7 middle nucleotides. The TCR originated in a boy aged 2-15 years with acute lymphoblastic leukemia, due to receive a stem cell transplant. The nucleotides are TGTGCCAGCAGCCGGTTGGGAGGGCTGGGAGAGACCCAGTACTTC. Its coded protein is CASSRLGGLGETQYF.